The clone carrying this T cell receptor (beta chain) was seen ten or more times. In TCRdb, the 5' RACE reads were re-called with MiXCR into one record per CDR3 protein. The data contain 70,000 to 95,000 distinct CDR3 sequences, 12% to 15% of them singletons. These data come from a study of neurological immune-mediated disorders. V lost 3 bases, J lost 4 bases, and 6 bases lay in between. The CDR3 loop spans 12 amino acids. The chain uses TRBV12-3 or TRBV12-4 and TRBJ1-2; D ambiguous. The origin of this receptor is a woman in her forties or fifties in good health. The sequenced sample was PBMCs. The CDR3 DNA reads TGTGCCAGCAGTTTGGGGTTCTATGGCTACACCTTC. Encoded protein: CASSLGFYGYTF.